The clone carrying this T cell receptor beta chain has just a few counts. The antigen remains unidentified. This entry belongs to a study of blood T cells in healthy people across ages. Study-wide points: Unsorted PBMC material precluded a definitive naive versus antigen-experienced comparison. When set beside aged donors, long-lived donors presented more naive CD4+ cells and higher diversity. Age showed a roughly linear inverse relationship with TCR beta diversity per million T cells.

A J-beta primer mix and a sample-barcoded 5' primer were used in a second PCR of roughly 6 to 12 cycles. One entry per CDR3 protein, called by TCRdb with MiXCR from the 5' RACE reads. The table includes about 800,000 distinct CDR3 sequences, less than 60% detected once. Samples each had at least 5 micrograms of total RNA extracted. CDR3 size: 14 residues. CDR1 is KGHDR and CDR2 is SFDVKD in the germline V gene. With 6 bases clipped from V and 6 bases from J, the junction kept 5 bases outside the gene matches. The chain uses TRBV24-1 and TRBJ2-1, with 9 bases that match TRBD2. This sequence originates from a man at least 80 years old in good health. Material: blood. The DNA of the CDR3 is TGTGCCACCAGTCAACGACTAGCGGTCAATGAGCAGTTCTTC. Translated: CATSQRLAVNEQFF.